The clone carrying this T cell receptor (beta chain) has only one observation. This specimen comes from a study of control samples from healthy donors and cancer patients. Trimming left V 0 bases short and J 1 base short, with 3 bases between. CDR1 and CDR2 from the germline V gene are KGHSH and LQKENI. The CDR3 totals 13 residues. Sequencing was performed with immunoSEQ multiplex PCR; in TCRdb, only in-frame clones are kept and a portion is missing. The sample comprises some 150,000 clones, more than 85% of which are singletons, and around 2.2% rests with the top ten. The receptor comes from a man in his forties or fifties in good health. Sequencing was performed on blood. The J gene is TRBJ1-1, the V gene TRBV18; D unresolved. Written as DNA, the CDR3 is TGTGCCAGCTCACCACCCCCGAACACTGAAGCTTTCTTT. Protein: CASSPPPNTEAFF.